This T cell receptor (beta chain) was obtained from a study of CD8+CD57+ T cells in acquired aplastic anemia. Study in general: The DNA of sorted CD4+ and CD8+ cells averaged around 3.2 ug.

Genomic DNA acted as the template from which TCR beta VDJ combination and CDR3 sequence profiling were carried out. In TCRdb, the reads were re-called with MiXCR into one record per CDR3 protein. The data hold around 180,000 distinct CDR3 sequences, with about 44% observed a single time. The germline V gene has CDR1 MGHRA and CDR2 YSYEKL. V was trimmed by 4 bases and J by 1 base, leaving 11 bases between them. The CDR3 runs 16 residues. The sample holds a few counts of this clonotype. Selection for sequencing was limited to patients who had shown CD8+CD57+ cell expansion by flow cytometry. Each of the patients presented with severe acquired aplastic anemia. Among the patients, none had received any therapy at the time of blood sampling.

What was sequenced was sorted CD4+, CD8+, or CD8+CD57+ T cells (not recorded which) from PBMCs. The V and J genes are TRBV4-1 and TRBJ2-6; a weak D match, TRBD1 (6 bases). This sequence originates from a human donor with aplastic anemia. CDR3 region: CASSLLGASGANVLTF. The CDR3 DNA reads TGCGCCAGCAGCCTCTTGGGGGCTTCTGGGGCCAACGTCCTGACTTTC.